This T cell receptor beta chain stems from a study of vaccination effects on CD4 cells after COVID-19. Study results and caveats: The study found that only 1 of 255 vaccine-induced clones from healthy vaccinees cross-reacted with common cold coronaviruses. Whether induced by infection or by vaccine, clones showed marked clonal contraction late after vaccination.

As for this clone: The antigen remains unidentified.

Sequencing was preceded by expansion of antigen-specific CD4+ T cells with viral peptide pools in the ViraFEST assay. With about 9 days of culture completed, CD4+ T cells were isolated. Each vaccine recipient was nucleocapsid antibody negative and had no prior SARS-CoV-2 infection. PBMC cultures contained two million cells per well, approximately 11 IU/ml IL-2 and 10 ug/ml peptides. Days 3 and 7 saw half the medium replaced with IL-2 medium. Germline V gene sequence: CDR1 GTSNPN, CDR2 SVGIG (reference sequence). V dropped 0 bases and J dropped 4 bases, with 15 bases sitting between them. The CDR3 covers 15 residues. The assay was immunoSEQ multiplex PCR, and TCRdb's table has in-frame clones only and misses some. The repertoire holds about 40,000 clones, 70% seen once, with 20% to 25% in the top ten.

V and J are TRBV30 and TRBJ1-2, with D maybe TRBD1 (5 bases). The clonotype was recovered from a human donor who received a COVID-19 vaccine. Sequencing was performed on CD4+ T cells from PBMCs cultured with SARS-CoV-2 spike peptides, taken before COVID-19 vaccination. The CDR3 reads CAWSVGGQGAYGYTF. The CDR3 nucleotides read TGTGCCTGGAGTGTAGGTGGCCAGGGAGCCTATGGCTACACCTTC.